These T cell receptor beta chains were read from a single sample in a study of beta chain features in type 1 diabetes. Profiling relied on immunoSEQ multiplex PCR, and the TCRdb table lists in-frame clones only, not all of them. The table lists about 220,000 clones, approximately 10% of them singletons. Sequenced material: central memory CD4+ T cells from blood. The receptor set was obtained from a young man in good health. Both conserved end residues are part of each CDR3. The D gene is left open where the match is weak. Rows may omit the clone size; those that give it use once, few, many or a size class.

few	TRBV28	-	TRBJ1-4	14	TGTGCCAGCAGCCGCGGGGACCTGAATGAAAAACTGTTTTTT	CASSRGDLNEKLFF
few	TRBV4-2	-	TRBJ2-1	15	TGTGCCAGCAGCCAAGCTGGAGGGGGGCACAATGAGCAGTTCTTC	CASSQAGGGHNEQFF
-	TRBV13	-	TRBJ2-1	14	TGTGCCAGCAGCCCCCTCCCGGGGAGCAATGAGCAGTTCTTC	CASSPLPGSNEQFF
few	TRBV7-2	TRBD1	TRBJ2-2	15	TGTGCCAGCAGCCCCCGGGACAGGAACACCGGGGAGCTGTTTTTT	CASSPRDRNTGELFF
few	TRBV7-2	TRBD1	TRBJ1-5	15	TGTGCCAGCAGCCACGGAGGGACAGGGGACCAGCCCCAGCATTTT	CASSHGGTGDQPQHF
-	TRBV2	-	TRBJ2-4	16	TGTGCCAGCAGTGATGTTAGGTCAATAGCCAAAAACATTCAGTACTTC	CASSDVRSIAKNIQYF
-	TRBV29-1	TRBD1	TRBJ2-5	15	TGCAGCGGCCCCGCCGGACAGGCGCTTCTTGAGACCCAGTACTTC	CSGPAGQALLETQYF
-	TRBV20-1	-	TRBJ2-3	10	TGCAGTGCGACCCGAGATACGCAGTATTTT	CSATRDTQYF
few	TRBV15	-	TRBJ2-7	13	TGTGCCACCAGCAGAGATCGTGGCTACGAGCAGTACTTC	CATSRDRGYEQYF
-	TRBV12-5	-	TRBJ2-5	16	TGTGCTAGTGGTCCCGCCAGGGGTCAAGCCCAAGAGACCCAGTACTTC	CASGPARGQAQETQYF
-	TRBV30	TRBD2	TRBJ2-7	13	TGTGCCTGGAGTAGCGGGAGTAACTACGAGCAGTACTTC	CAWSSGSNYEQYF
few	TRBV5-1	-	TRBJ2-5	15	TGCGCCAGCAGCTTGGCCCGGGACGGAGAAGAGACCCAGTACTTC	CASSLARDGEETQYF
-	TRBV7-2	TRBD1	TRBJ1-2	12	TGTGCCGGACAGGGGTATGGCTATGGCTACACCTTC	CAGQGYGYGYTF
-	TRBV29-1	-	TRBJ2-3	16	TGCAGCGTTGAAATCTCGCTCAGTCCCCGCGCAGATACGCAGTATTTT	CSVEISLSPRADTQYF
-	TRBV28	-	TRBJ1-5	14	TGTGCCAGCAGTTTGAGAAGGGAGGGTCAGCCCCAGCATTTT	CASSLRREGQPQHF
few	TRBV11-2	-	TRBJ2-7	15	TGTGCCAGCAGCTTAGGGGTCAGCTACTCCTACGAGCAGTACTTC	CASSLGVSYSYEQYF
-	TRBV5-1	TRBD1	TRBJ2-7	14	TGCGCCAGCACCCGCGAACAGGGGGCGTACGAGCAGTACTTC	CASTREQGAYEQYF
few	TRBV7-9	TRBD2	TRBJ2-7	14	TGTGCCAGCAACCTAGCGGGGCTGGACTACGAGCAGTACTTC	CASNLAGLDYEQYF
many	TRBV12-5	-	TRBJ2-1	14	TGTGCTAGTGGTTCTACCCGACTAGGTTCTGAGCAGTTCTTC	CASGSTRLGSEQFF
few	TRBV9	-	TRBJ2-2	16	TGTGCCAGCAGCCTAATAGCGGCCATGAACACCGGGGAGCTGTTTTTT	CASSLIAAMNTGELFF
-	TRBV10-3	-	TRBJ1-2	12	TGTGCCATCAGTGGAGGGAACTATGGCTACACCTTC	CAISGGNYGYTF
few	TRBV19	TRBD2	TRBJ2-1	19	TGTGCCAGTAGGGATACCGGGACTAGCGGGTCCTACTCCTACAATGAGCAGTTCTTC	CASRDTGTSGSYSYNEQFF
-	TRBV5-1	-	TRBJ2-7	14	TGCGCCAGCAGCTTGATGGGACTCACCTACGAGCAGTACTTC	CASSLMGLTYEQYF
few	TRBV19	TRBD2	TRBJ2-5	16	TGTGCCAGTAGTATAAAACTAGCGGGAGTCCGCGAGACCCAGTACTTC	CASSIKLAGVRETQYF
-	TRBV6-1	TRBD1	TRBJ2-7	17	TGTGCCAGCAGTGGACCCTCGGGACAGGGGGGACTTACCGAGCAGTACTTC	CASSGPSGQGGLTEQYF
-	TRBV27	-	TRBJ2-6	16	TGTGCCAGCAGTCAGGTTTGGGCGACCGGGGCCAACGTCCTGACTTTC	CASSQVWATGANVLTF
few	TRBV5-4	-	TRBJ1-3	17	TGTGCCAGCAGCTCACGGGGACGGTCGAGCTCTGGAAACACCATATATTTT	CASSSRGRSSSGNTIYF
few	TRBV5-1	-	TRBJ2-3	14	TGCGCCAGCACCGACCCCGCGGAGGGGGAAACGCAGTATTTT	CASTDPAEGETQYF
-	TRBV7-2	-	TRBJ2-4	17	TGTGCCAGCAGCTTGGAGGCCGGCCGCGGGCACCAAAACATTCAGTACTTC	CASSLEAGRGHQNIQYF
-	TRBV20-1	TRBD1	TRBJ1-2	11	TGCAGTGCCCTCTACAGGGGCGGCTACACCTTC	CSALYRGGYTF
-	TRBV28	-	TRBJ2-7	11	TGTGCCAGCAGGCGTTTCTACGAGCAGTACTTC	CASRRFYEQYF
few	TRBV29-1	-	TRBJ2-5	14	TGCAGCGTTGGAGGGCTCGGGGTCCAAGAGACCCAGTACTTC	CSVGGLGVQETQYF
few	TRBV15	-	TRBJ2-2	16	TGTGCCACCAGCAGAGATCTGGTCGGGAACACCGGGGAGCTGTTTTTT	CATSRDLVGNTGELFF
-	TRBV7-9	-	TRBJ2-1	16	TGTGCCACCAGCTTAAGAGGGCTTCGTGCCTACAATGAGCAGTTCTTC	CATSLRGLRAYNEQFF
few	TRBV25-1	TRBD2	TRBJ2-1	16	TGTGCCAGCAGGGACCCTCGGGCTAGCGGACCCAATGAGCAGTTCTTC	CASRDPRASGPNEQFF
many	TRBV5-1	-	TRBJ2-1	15	TGCGCCAGCAGCACAGACAGATTCTCCTACAATGAGCAGTTCTTC	CASSTDRFSYNEQFF
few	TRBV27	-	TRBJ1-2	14	TGTGCCAGCAGTTTAAATAGGCTTAACTATGGCTACACCTTC	CASSLNRLNYGYTF
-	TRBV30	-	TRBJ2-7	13	TGTGCCTGGAGGCCCTCTCCCGCGGCCGAGCAGTACTTC	CAWRPSPAAEQYF
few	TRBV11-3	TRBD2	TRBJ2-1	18	TGTGCCAGCAGCTTAGCACCGGGACTAGCGAGCTCCTACAATGAGCAGTTCTTC	CASSLAPGLASSYNEQFF
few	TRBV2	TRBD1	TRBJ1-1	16	TGTGCCACCTATGGGACAGGGGGCTTCATGAACACTGAAGCTTTCTTT	CATYGTGGFMNTEAFF
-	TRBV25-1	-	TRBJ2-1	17	TGTGCCAGCAGTGCACCCCTGACAGGACCTAAACGAGCCGGGCAGTTCTTC	CASSAPLTGPKRAGQFF
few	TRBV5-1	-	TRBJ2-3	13	TGCGCCAGCAGCCCGCGGGGTTCAGATACGCAGTATTTT	CASSPRGSDTQYF
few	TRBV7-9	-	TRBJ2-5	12	TGTGCCAGCAGCTATGGAGAAGAGACCCAGTACTTC	CASSYGEETQYF
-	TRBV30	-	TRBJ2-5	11	TGTGCCAGGGGGGCACAAGAGACCCAGTACTTC	CARGAQETQYF
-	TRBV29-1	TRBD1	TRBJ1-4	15	TGCAGCGTTGCCGGGACAGGGGCCAATAATGAAAAACTGTTTTTT	CSVAGTGANNEKLFF
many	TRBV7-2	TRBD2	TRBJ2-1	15	TGTGCCAGCAGCTCGCTAGCGGGACTTTACAATGAGCAGTTCTTC	CASSSLAGLYNEQFF
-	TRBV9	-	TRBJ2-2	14	TGTGCCAGCAGCGTACGCCCGGCCACCGGGGAGCTGTTTTTT	CASSVRPATGELFF
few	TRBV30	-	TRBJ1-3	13	TGTGCCTGGAGCAAAGACGCCGGAAACACCATATATTTT	CAWSKDAGNTIYF
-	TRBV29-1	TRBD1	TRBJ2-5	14	TGCAGCGGCGGCCGGACAGGGGCGTACGAGACCCAGTACTTC	CSGGRTGAYETQYF
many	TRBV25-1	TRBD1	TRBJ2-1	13	TGTGCCAGCAGTGGGACAGGGCCCAATGAGCAGTTCTTC	CASSGTGPNEQFF
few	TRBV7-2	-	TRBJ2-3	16	TGTGCCAGCAGCTTAGGGAGCGGTTGCAGCACAGATACGCAGTATTTT	CASSLGSGCSTDTQYF
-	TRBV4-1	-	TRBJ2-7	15	TGCGCCAGCAGCCAAATCACCGGACGTGACTACGAGCAGTACTTC	CASSQITGRDYEQYF
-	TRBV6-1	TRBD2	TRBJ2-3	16	TGTGCCAGCAGTGATAATAGCGGGAGGCCCACAGATACGCAGTATTTT	CASSDNSGRPTDTQYF
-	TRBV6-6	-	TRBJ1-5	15	TGTGCCACCCAGCCGGACAGAGTAAACAATCAGCCCCAGCATTTT	CATQPDRVNNQPQHF
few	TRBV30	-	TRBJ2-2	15	TGTGCCTGGAGTCCCCCGGACTATCGGGTCGGGGAGCTGTTTTTT	CAWSPPDYRVGELFF
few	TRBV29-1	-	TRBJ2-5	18	TGCAGCGTGCTACGACAGGGAGGCTGGACTACTACTAAAGAGACCCAGTACTTC	CSVLRQGGWTTTKETQYF
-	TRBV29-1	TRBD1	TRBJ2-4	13	TGCAGCGCCCGACAGGGGGCGGAGGCCATTCAGTACTTC	CSARQGAEAIQYF
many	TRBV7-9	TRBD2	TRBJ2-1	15	TGTGCCAGCAGCTTATCGAGCGGGATAGGCAATGAGCAGTTCTTC	CASSLSSGIGNEQFF